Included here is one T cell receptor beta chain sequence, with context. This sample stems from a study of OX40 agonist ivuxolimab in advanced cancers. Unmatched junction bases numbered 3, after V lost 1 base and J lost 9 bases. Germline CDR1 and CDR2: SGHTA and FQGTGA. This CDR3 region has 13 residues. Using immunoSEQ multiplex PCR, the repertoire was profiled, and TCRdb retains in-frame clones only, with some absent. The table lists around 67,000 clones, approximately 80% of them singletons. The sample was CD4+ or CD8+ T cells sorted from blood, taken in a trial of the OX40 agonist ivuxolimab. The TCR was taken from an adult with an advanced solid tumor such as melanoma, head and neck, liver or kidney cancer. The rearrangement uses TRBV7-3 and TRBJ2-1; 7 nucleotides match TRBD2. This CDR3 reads CASSLKASGEQFF. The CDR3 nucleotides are TGTGCCAGCAGCTTAAAGGCTAGCGGTGAGCAGTTCTTC.